This T cell receptor beta chain was sequenced during a study of CD8+CD57+ T cells in acquired aplastic anemia. Looking at the study overall: Across the sorted CD4+ and CD8+ cells, DNA amounts averaged roughly 3.5 ug. An average of approximately 11 million reads for CD4+ cells was obtained from healthy donors.

The germline V gene encodes CDR1 SGHAT and CDR2 FQNNGV. This CDR3 comprises 14 residues. In this sample, this clonotype turned up once. What it recognizes is unknown. Possible read error: a much larger clone is one base away. The template for TCR beta VDJ and CDR3 sequence profiling was genomic DNA. MiXCR was run by TCRdb on the reads, yielding one entry per CDR3 protein. The table has about 220,000 distinct CDR3 sequences, about 37% seen once. Study results and caveats: Patients and controls had in common twenty-nine CD8+ CDR3 sequences.

This sequence joins TRBV11-2 and TRBJ1-1; no clear D. This clonotype was obtained from a human donor in good health, serving as a control. Specimen: sorted CD4+, CD8+, or CD8+CD57+ T cells (not recorded which) from PBMCs. This chain's CDR3 is CASGLGLGDTEAFF. DNA for the CDR3: TGTGCCAGCGGCTTAGGGCTCGGGGACACTGAAGCTTTCTTT.